Shown below are 9 T cell receptor beta chains from a single sample sequenced in a study of CD8+CD57+ T cells in acquired aplastic anemia. For CDR3 and TCR beta VDJ profiling, genomic DNA was the template used. TCRdb re-called the reads with MiXCR, one entry per CDR3 protein. The data contain about 110,000 distinct CDR3 sequences, about half of them seen just once; the ten biggest clones take up roughly a third. Sequencing input: sorted CD4+, CD8+, or CD8+CD57+ T cells (not recorded which) from PBMCs. The origin of the receptors is a human donor in good health, serving as a control.

This clonotype is deemed medium-sized. The gene calls are TRBV25-1 and TRBJ1-1; 10 positions agree with TRBD1. The CDR3 length is 15 residues. The germline V gene encodes CDR1 MGHDK and CDR2 SYGVNS. The V segment lost 5 bases and the J segment 3 bases; nucleotides outside the gene matches: 6. The CDR3 loop is CASSPPGQGDTEAFF. In nucleotides, the CDR3 is TGTGCCAGCAGTCCGCCCGGACAGGGGGACACTGAAGCTTTCTTT.

This clonotype was observed a handful of times. The J gene is TRBJ1-5, the V gene TRBV2; 12 positions agree with TRBD1. The trim removed 5 bases at V and 6 bases at J, leaving 8 bases unmatched. The CDR3 is 16 amino acids. In germline, CDR1 is SNHLY, CDR2 FYNNEI. CDR3 DNA sequence: TGTGCCAGCAGTCCCGGGACAGGGGGCTATGGTCAGCCCCAGCATTTT. Translating gives CASSPGTGGYGQPQHF. Drawing the rest from reference TRBV2 and TRBJ1-5, the complete variable domain is EPEVTQTPSHQVTQMGQEVILRCVPISNHLYFYWYRQILGQKVEFLVSFYNNEISEKSEIFDDQFSVERPDGSNFTLKIRSTKLEDSAMYFCASSPGTGGYGQPQHFGDGTRLSIL.

On this clonotype itself: With a much larger clone just one base away, this may be a read error. The CDR3 end shows no conserved phenylalanine or tryptophan, and so a read error is likely. In DNA, the CDR3 is TGTGCCAGCAGCTTCTCAGCGGGGCCCCTTTTAAATGAGCAGTTCTCC. As protein: CASSFSAGPLLNEQFS. The chain recombines TRBV25-1 with TRBJ2-1; 7 positions agree with TRBD2. Germline V gene data show CDR1 as MGHDK and CDR2 as SYGVNS. The junction had 15 bases not matched to a gene; V was cut back by 6 bases and J by 7 bases. CDR3 length equals 16 residues.

This clonotype was detected ten times or more. This chain connects TRBV29-1 to TRBJ2-4; a weak D match, TRBD1 (5 bases). Germline V lookup: CDR1 SQVTM, CDR2 ANQGSEA. With 3 bases removed from V and 0 bases from J, the gap between germline ends came to 9 bases. The CDR3 has 14 amino acids. This chain's CDR3 is CSVETALAKNIQYF. CDR3 coding DNA: TGCAGCGTTGAGACAGCCCTAGCCAAAAACATTCAGTACTTC.

The CDR3 nucleotides are TGTGCCACCGGACCTGGGGGAGCGGGGCGCACAGATACGCAGTATTTT. Encoded protein: CATGPGGAGRTDTQYF. This chain uses TRBV25-1 with TRBJ2-3; the match to TRBD2 covers 7 bases. J gave up 1 base and V 10 bases, and 14 bases lay outside the gene matches. This CDR3 comprises 16 residues. Germline CDR1 is MGHDK and CDR2 is SYGVNS.

The chain carries TRBV30 and TRBJ1-4; possible D gene TRBD1, 6 bases. The CDR3 is 13 residues long. CDR1 is GTSNPN and CDR2 is SVGIG in the germline V gene (reference sequence). With 4 bases removed from V and 5 bases from J, the gap between germline ends came to 11 bases. The CDR3 sequence: CAWMGGYNEKLFF. The DNA of the CDR3 is TGTGCCTGGATGGGGGGCTACAATGAAAAACTGTTTTTT.

A few counts support this clonotype. V usage is TRBV2 and J usage is TRBJ2-5; 9 bases are a match to TRBD2. The CDR3 contains 16 residues. Germline loops: CDR1 SNHLY, CDR2 FYNNEI. V shed 2 bases and J 3 bases; nucleotides not matched to a gene: 7. The CDR3: CASSELTSGPKETQYF. The CDR3 DNA is TGTGCCAGCAGTGAACTGACTAGCGGACCGAAAGAGACCCAGTACTTC.

In this sample, this clonotype turned up many times. J is TRBJ1-2 and V is TRBV5-4; unclear D gene. This CDR3 has 13 residues. Germline V gene data show CDR1 as SGHNT and CDR2 as YYREEE (reference sequence). Trimming pared 0 bases from V and 3 bases from J, leaving 6 bases between. The CDR3 protein is CASSLGGDYGYTF. The CDR3 DNA reads as TGTGCCAGCAGCTTGGGCGGGGACTATGGCTACACCTTC.

This chain joins TRBV24-1 and TRBJ1-2; the D is unclear. V lost 5 bases and J lost 5, with 11 bases in between. The CDR3 is 13 residues long. Germline V lookup: CDR1 KGHDR, CDR2 SFDVKD. The chain's CDR3 is CATSVGRLYGYTF. In DNA form, the CDR3 reads TGTGCCACCAGTGTCGGTCGGCTTTATGGCTACACCTTC.